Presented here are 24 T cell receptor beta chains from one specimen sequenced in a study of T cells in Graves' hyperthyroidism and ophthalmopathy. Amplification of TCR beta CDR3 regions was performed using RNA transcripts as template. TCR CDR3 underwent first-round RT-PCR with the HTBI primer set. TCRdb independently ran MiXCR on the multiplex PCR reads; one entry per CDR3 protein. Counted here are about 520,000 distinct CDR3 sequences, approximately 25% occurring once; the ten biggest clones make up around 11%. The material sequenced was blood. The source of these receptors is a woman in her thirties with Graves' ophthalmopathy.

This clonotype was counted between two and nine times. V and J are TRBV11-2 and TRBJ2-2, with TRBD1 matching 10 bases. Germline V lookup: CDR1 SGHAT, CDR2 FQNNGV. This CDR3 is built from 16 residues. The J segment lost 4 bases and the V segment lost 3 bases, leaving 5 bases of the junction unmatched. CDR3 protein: CASSLSGTGATGELFF. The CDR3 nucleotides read TGTGCCAGCAGCTTGTCCGGGACAGGGGCCACCGGGGAGCTGTTTTTT.

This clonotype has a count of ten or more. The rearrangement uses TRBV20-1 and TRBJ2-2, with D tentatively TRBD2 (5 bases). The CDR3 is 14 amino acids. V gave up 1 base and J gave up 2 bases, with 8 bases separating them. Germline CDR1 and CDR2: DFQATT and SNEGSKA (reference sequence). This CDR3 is CSARVAGNTGELFF. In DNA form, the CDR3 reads TGCAGTGCTAGAGTTGCGGGTAACACCGGGGAGCTGTTTTTT.

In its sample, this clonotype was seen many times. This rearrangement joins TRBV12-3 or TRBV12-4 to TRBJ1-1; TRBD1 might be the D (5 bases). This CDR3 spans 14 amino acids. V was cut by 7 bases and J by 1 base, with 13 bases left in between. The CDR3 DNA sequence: TGTGCCAGCACCAAAGGGGTAGGGAACACTGAAGCTTTCTTT. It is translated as CASTKGVGNTEAFF.

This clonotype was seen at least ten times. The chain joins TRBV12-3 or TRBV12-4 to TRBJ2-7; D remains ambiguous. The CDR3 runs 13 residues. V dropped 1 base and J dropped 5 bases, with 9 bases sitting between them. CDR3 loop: CASSLGGSDEQYF. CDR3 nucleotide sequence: TGTGCCAGCAGTTTAGGGGGTTCGGACGAGCAGTACTTC.

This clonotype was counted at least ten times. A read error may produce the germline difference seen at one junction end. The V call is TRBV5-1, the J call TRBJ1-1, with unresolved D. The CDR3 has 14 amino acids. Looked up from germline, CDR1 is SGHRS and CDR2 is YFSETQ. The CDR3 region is CASSLAGWGTEAFF. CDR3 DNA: TGTGCCAGCAGTTTAGCTGGCTGGGGCACTGAAGCTTTCTTT.

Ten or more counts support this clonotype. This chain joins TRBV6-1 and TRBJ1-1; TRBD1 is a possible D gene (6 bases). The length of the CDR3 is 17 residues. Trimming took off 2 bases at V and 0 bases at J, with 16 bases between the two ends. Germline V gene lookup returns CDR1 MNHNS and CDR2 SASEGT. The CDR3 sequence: CASSERGSPSMNTEAFF. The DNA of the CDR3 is TGTGCCAGCAGTGAAAGGGGGAGCCCCTCCATGAACACTGAAGCTTTCTTT.

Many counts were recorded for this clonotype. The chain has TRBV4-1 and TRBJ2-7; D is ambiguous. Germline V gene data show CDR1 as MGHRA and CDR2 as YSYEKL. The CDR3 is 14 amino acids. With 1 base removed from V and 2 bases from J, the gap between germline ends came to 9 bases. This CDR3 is CASSQAEQAYEQYF. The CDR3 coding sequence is TGCGCCAGCAGCCAAGCGGAACAAGCCTACGAGCAGTACTTC.

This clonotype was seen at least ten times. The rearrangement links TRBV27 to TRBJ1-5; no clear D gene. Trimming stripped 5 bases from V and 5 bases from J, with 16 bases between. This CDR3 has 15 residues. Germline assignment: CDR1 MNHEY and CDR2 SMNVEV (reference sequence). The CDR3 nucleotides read TGTGCCAGCAGTCCCCGTCGTACAGCCCATCAGCCCCAGCATTTT. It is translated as CASSPRRTAHQPQHF.

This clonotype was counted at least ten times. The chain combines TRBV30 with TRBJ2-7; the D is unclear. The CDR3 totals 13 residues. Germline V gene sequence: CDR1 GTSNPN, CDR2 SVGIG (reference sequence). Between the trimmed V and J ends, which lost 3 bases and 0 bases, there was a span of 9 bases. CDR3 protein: CAWSVFSSYEQYF. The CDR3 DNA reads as TGTGCCTGGAGCGTGTTTAGCTCCTACGAGCAGTACTTC. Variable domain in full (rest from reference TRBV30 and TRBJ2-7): SQTIHQWPATLVQPVGSPLSLECTVEGTSNPNLYWYRQAAGRGLQLLFYSVGIGQISSEVPQNLSASRPQDRQFILSSKKLLLSDSGFYLCAWSVFSSYEQYFGPGTRLTVT.

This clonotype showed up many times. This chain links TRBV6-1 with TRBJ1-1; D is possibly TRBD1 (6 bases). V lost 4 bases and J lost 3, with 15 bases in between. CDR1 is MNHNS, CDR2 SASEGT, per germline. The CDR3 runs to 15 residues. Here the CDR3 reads CASSVGGGDDTEAFF. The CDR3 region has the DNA TGTGCCAGCAGTGTAGGGGGGGGGGACGACACTGAAGCTTTCTTT.

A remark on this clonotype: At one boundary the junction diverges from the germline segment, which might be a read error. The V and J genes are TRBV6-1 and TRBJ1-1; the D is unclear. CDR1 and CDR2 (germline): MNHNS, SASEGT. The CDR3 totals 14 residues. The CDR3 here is CASSVGVEGTDAFF. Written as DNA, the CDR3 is TGTGCCAGCAGCGTCGGGGTCGAGGGAACTGATGCTTTCTTT.

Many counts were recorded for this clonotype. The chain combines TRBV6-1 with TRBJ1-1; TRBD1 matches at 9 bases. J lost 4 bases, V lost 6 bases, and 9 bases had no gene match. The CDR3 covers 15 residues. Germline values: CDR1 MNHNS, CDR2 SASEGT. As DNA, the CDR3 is TGTGCCAGCAGAGACGACAGGGGGGGTATCACTGAAGCTTTCTTT. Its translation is CASRDDRGGITEAFF.

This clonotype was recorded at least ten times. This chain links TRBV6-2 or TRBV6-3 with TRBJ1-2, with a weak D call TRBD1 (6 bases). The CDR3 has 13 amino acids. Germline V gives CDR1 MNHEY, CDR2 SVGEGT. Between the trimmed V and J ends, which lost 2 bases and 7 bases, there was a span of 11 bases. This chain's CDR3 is CASSYGTRGGYTF. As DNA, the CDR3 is TGTGCCAGCAGTTACGGGACACGAGGTGGCTACACCTTC.

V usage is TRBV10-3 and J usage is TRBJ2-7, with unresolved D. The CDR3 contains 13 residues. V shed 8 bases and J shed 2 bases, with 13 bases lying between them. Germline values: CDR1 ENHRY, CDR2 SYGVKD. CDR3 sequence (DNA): TGTGCCATCCCCGGGCCAGGTCCCTACGAGCAGTACTTC. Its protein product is CAIPGPGPYEQYF.

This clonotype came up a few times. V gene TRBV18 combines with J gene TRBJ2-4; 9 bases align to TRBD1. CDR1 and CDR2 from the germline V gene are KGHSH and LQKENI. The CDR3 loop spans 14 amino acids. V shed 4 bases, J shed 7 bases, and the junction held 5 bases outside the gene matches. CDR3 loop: CASSRDRATNIQYF. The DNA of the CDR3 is TGTGCCAGCTCACGGGACAGGGCGACCAACATTCAGTACTTC. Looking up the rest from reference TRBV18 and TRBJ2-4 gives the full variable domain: NAGVMQNPRHLVRRRGQEARLRCSPMKGHSHVYWYRQLPEEGLKFMVYLQKENIIDESGMPKERFSAEFPKEGPSILRIQQVVRGDSAAYFCASSRDRATNIQYFGAGTRLSVL.

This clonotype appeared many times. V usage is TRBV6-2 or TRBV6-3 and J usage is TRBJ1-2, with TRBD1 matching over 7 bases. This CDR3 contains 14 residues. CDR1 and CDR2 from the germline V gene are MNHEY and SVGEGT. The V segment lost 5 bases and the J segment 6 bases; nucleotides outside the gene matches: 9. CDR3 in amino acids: CASSRLQGLDGYTF. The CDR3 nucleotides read TGTGCCAGCAGTCGACTACAGGGGCTCGATGGCTACACCTTC.

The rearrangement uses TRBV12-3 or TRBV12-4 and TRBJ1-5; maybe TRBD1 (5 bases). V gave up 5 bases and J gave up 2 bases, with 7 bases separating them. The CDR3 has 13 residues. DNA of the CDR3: TGTGCCAGCAGTAAACAGGGCAATCAGCCCCAGCATTTT. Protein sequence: CASSKQGNQPQHF.

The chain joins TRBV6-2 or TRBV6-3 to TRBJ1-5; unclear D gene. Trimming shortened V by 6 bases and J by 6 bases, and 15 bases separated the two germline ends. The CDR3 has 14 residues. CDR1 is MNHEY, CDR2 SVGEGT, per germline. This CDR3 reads CASRPRIQSQPQHF. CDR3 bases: TGTGCCAGCAGGCCTAGAATCCAGTCTCAGCCCCAGCATTTT.

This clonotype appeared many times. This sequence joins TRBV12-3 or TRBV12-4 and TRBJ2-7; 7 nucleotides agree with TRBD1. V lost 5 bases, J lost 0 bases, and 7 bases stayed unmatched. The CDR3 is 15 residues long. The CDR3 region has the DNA TGTGCCAGCAGTCAGGACAGGCCTTCCTCCTACGAGCAGTACTTC. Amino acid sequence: CASSQDRPSSYEQYF.

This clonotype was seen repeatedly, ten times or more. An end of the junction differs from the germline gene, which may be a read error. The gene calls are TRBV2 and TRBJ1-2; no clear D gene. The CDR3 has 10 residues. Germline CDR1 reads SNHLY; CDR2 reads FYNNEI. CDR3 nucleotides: TGTGCCAGCAGTGAAGCGACCATCTACTTC. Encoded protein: CASSEATIYF.

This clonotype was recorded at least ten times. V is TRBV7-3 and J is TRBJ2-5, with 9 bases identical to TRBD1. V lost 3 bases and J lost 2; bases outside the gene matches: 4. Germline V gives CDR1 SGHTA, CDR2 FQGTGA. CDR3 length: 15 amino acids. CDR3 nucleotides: TGTGCCAGCAGCTTGACAGGGGGGCTACAAGAGACCCAGTACTTC. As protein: CASSLTGGLQETQYF.

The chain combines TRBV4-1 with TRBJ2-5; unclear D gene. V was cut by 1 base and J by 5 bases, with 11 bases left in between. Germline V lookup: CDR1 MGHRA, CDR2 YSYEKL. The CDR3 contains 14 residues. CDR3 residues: CASSQGDIGETQYF. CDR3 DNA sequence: TGCGCCAGCAGCCAAGGTGACATTGGGGAGACCCAGTACTTC.

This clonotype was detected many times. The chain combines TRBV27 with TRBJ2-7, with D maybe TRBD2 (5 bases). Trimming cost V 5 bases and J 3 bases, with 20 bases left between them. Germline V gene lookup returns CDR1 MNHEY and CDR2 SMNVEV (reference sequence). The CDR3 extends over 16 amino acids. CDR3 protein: CASSGYGVGGLYEQYF. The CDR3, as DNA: TGTGCCAGCAGTGGTTACGGGGTTGGCGGCCTCTACGAGCAGTACTTC.

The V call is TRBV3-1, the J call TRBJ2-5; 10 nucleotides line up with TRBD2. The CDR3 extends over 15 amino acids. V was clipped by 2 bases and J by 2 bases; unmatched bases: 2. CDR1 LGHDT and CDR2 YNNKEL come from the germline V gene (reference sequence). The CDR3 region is CASSQNSGGQETQYF. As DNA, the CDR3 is TGTGCCAGCAGCCAAAATAGCGGGGGGCAAGAGACCCAGTACTTC.